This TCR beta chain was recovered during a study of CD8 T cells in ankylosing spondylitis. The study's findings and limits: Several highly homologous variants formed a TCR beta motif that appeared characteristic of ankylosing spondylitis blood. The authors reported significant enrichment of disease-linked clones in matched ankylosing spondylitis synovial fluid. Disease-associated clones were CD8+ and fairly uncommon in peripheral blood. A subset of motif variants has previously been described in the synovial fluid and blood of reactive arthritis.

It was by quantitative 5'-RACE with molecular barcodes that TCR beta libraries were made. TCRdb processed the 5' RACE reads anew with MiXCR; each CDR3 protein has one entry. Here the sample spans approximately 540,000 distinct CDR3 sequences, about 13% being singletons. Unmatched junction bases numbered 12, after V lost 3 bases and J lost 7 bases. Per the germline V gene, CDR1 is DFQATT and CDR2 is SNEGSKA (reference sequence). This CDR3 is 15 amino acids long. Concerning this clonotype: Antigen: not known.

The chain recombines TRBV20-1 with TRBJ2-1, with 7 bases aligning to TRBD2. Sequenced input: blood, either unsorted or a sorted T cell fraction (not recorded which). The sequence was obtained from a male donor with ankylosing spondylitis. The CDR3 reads CSAREGGSGVNEQFF. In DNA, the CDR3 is TGCAGTGCTAGGGAGGGCGGGAGTGGGGTGAATGAGCAGTTCTTC.